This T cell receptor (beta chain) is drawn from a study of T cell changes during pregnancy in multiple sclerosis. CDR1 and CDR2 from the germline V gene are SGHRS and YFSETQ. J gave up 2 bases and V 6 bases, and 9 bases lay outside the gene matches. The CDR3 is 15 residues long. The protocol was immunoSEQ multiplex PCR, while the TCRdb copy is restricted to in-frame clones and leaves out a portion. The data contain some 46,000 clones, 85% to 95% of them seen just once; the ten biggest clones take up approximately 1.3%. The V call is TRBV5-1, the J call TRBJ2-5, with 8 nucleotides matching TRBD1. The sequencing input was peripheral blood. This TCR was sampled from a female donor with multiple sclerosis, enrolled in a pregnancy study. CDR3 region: CASKLGQGLQETQYF. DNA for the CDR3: TGCGCCAGCAAGCTTGGACAGGGCCTTCAAGAGACCCAGTACTTC.